This TCR beta chain was found in a study of chemoradiotherapy in HPV16-positive cancers. Study information: Candidate HPV-specific clones and shared TCR motifs came from two HPV16-positive patients. Study-wide points: Candidate HPV-specific clones and E7-related TCR motifs grew in tumor during treatment.

Note on this clone: Its antigen is undetermined.

The germline V gene has CDR1 SNHLY and CDR2 FYNNEI. The CDR3 has 17 residues. Germline trimming cut 6 bases from V and 2 bases from J; bases unmatched to any gene: 14. The assay was immunoSEQ multiplex PCR, and TCRdb's table has in-frame clones only and misses some. The profile covers under 6,500 clones, with approximately 80% appearing a single time and 18% taken by the ten largest. The chain has TRBV2 and TRBJ2-7; TRBD2 aligns across 9 bases. This material consisted of tumor tissue, taken from a patient who underwent chemoradiotherapy. This clonotype originated in a human donor with HPV-associated anogenital cancer. For the CDR3, the DNA is TGTGCCAGCAGCCCAAGGGGGAAGGCGGGGGGGACCTACGAGCAGTACTTC. Residues: CASSPRGKAGGTYEQYF.